One sample yielded the 31 T cell receptor beta chains listed below, sequenced in a study of cytomegalovirus exposure and HLA in healthy donors. A multiplex PCR was run with 60 Vbeta primers and 13 Jbeta primers. Libraries were prepared by immunoSEQ multiplex PCR; TCRdb keeps only in-frame clonotypes and omits some of them. The table records some 130,000 clones, roughly 85% of them present only once. The sample consisted of PBMCs. The receptor source for this set is a man aged 40-49 years in good health and CMV-seropositive.

J is TRBJ2-5 and V is TRBV11-2; 8 bases agree with TRBD2. The V gene's germline CDR1 is SGHAT and CDR2 FQNNGV. V was pared by 3 bases and J by 2 bases, with 14 bases of the junction left unmatched. The CDR3 has 18 residues. Written as DNA, the CDR3 is TGTGCCAGCAGCTTTTGGTTGCCGTATGGACTAGCACAAGAGACCCAGTACTTC. Protein sequence: CASSFWLPYGLAQETQYF.

V is TRBV11-2 and J is TRBJ2-7; 7 bases line up with TRBD2. Trimming at V came to 4 bases and at J to 7 bases, leaving 10 bases not matched to a gene. This CDR3 is built from 14 residues. Per germline, CDR1 SGHAT and CDR2 FQNNGV. CDR3 coding DNA: TGTGCCAGCAGCTCTAGCGGCACCGCGTTGGAGCAGTACTTC. Residues: CASSSSGTALEQYF.

For the CDR3, the DNA is TGCGCCAGCAGCTATAGGGACTTTTACACTGAAGCTTTCTTT. Translated, it gives CASSYRDFYTEAFF. The rearrangement joins TRBV5-1 to TRBJ1-1; D is perhaps TRBD1 (5 bases). Per the germline V gene, CDR1 is SGHRS and CDR2 is YFSETQ. Between the trimmed V and J ends, which lost 3 bases and 3 bases, there was a span of 12 bases. The CDR3 runs 14 residues. Filled out from reference TRBV5-1 and TRBJ1-1, the complete variable domain reads KAGVTQTPRYLIKTRGQQVTLSCSPISGHRSVSWYQQTPGQGLQFLFEYFSETQRNKGNFPGRFSGRQFSNSRSEMNVSTLELGDSALYLCASSYRDFYTEAFFGQGTRLTVV.

The rearrangement uses TRBV6-4 and TRBJ2-3; a possible D gene is TRBD1 (5 bases). V was trimmed by 4 bases and J by 2 bases, leaving 13 bases between them. CDR3 length equals 15 residues. Germline CDR1 MRHNA, CDR2 SNTAGT. The CDR3, as DNA: TGTGCCAGCAGTGCGGAGCAGGGTAACACAGATACGCAGTATTTT. The encoded protein is CASSAEQGNTDTQYF.

This chain uses TRBV27 with TRBJ2-7; D possibly corresponds to TRBD2 (5 bases). Germline V CDR1 and CDR2: MNHEY, SMNVEV (reference sequence). V was clipped by 0 bases and J by 6 bases, with 15 bases between them. This CDR3 is built from 15 residues. CDR3 region: CASSLSATTSSEQYF. The DNA of the CDR3 is TGTGCCAGCAGTTTATCGGCGACTACCTCAAGCGAGCAGTACTTC.

This rearrangement joins TRBV6-1 to TRBJ1-1, with unresolved D. The CDR3 runs to 12 residues. V was trimmed by 6 bases and J by 4 bases, leaving 9 bases between them. Germline lookup yields CDR1 MNHNS and CDR2 SASEGT. The DNA for the CDR3 is TGTGCCAGCAGCGCCAGGCCCACTGAAGCTTTCTTT. Amino acid sequence: CASSARPTEAFF.

The chain joins TRBV11-2 to TRBJ1-5; D not resolved. Germline V gives CDR1 SGHAT, CDR2 FQNNGV. Trimming shortened V by 5 bases and J by 7 bases, and 12 bases separated the two germline ends. There are 13 residues in the CDR3. DNA of the CDR3: TGTGCCAGCAGCCCCAGCGGGTGGCAGCCCCAGCATTTT. This gives the protein CASSPSGWQPQHF.

The gene calls are TRBV5-4 and TRBJ1-1; 7 bases line up with TRBD1. Germline V gives CDR1 SGHNT, CDR2 YYREEE (reference sequence). The J segment lost 0 bases and the V segment lost 0 bases, leaving 5 bases of the junction unmatched. The CDR3 consists of 16 residues. In DNA form, the CDR3 reads TGTGCCAGCAGCTTGGGACAGGGTCGAATGAACACTGAAGCTTTCTTT. Its protein product is CASSLGQGRMNTEAFF.

The rearrangement links TRBV28 to TRBJ2-2; 14 nucleotides match TRBD2. Germline V gene data show CDR1 as MDHEN and CDR2 as SYDVKM. V lost 5 bases, J lost 6 bases, and 14 bases stayed unmatched. The CDR3 is 19 residues long. The CDR3 sequence is CASSPTVHLTSGRAGELFF. Written as DNA, the CDR3 is TGTGCCAGCAGTCCGACCGTACACTTGACTAGCGGGAGGGCCGGGGAGCTGTTTTTT.

In its sample, this clone was seen once. The chain links TRBV4-1 to TRBJ2-7, with TRBD1 identical over 9 bases. Germline CDR1 is MGHRA and CDR2 is YSYEKL. This CDR3 spans 15 amino acids. The V gene end was trimmed by 2 bases and the J gene end by 3 bases; junction bases not matched to a gene: 5. CDR3 sequence: CASSQRDRAFYEQYF. The CDR3 coding sequence is TGCGCCAGCAGCCAAAGGGACAGGGCTTTCTACGAGCAGTACTTC.

The chain combines TRBV30 with TRBJ2-5, with TRBD2 identical over 11 bases. V was pared by 2 bases and J by 4 bases, with 6 bases of the junction left unmatched. Germline assignment: CDR1 GTSNPN and CDR2 SVGIG (reference sequence). CDR3 length equals 15 residues. The DNA for the CDR3 is TGTGCCTGGAGTAAACGGCTAGCGGGAGGAGAGACCCAGTACTTC. It codes for CAWSKRLAGGETQYF.

This clone has just a few counts. The chain employs TRBV5-1 and TRBJ2-3; possible D gene TRBD2, 6 bases. CDR1 SGHRS and CDR2 YFSETQ come from the germline V gene. The CDR3 totals 15 residues. With 0 bases removed from V and 5 bases from J, the gap between germline ends came to 13 bases. CDR3 sequence reads: CASSLGVWEEDTQYF. The CDR3, as DNA: TGCGCCAGCAGCTTGGGAGTTTGGGAGGAAGATACGCAGTATTTT.

V usage is TRBV5-6 and J usage is TRBJ2-5; 8 bases align to TRBD1. The CDR3 totals 14 residues. V shed 0 bases, J shed 6 bases, and the junction held 4 bases outside the gene matches. The germline gives CDR1 SGHDT, CDR2 YYEEEE. For the CDR3, the DNA is TGTGCCAGCAGCTTGGCAGGGGGCAGGAAGACCCAGTACTTC. Its protein is CASSLAGGRKTQYF.

The chain links TRBV15 to TRBJ2-5; no clear D gene. The CDR3 sequence is 13 residues long. Germline V CDR1 and CDR2: LNHNV, YYDKDF (reference sequence). V lost 3 bases, J lost 5 bases, and 10 bases lay in between. The CDR3 DNA follows: TGTGCCACCAGCAGCCGCCTAAGTGAGACCCAGTACTTC. This sequence encodes CATSSRLSETQYF.

V usage is TRBV28 and J usage is TRBJ2-7; 9 nucleotides line up with TRBD2. The germline V gene encodes CDR1 MDHEN and CDR2 SYDVKM. The length of the CDR3 is 15 residues. With 2 bases clipped from V and 3 bases from J, the junction kept 5 bases outside the gene matches. The CDR3 DNA is TGTGCCAGCAGTTTAAATAGCGGGAGTCTCTACGAGCAGTACTTC. It encodes CASSLNSGSLYEQYF.

The rearrangement joins TRBV2 to TRBJ2-7, with 7 positions matching TRBD1. Germline assignment: CDR1 SNHLY and CDR2 FYNNEI. Trimming took 9 bases from V and 2 from J; bases not matched to a gene: 7. This CDR3 contains 13 residues. The CDR3 sequence: CASVQGFTYEQYF. The CDR3 DNA follows: TGTGCCAGTGTACAGGGGTTTACCTACGAGCAGTACTTC.

The genes are TRBV4-1 and TRBJ1-1, with D unclear. The V and J ends lost 0 bases and 5 bases respectively, with 13 bases between them. This CDR3 has 15 residues. Germline V gene lookup returns CDR1 MGHRA and CDR2 YSYEKL. Written as DNA, the CDR3 is TGCGCCAGCAGCCAAGATAGGAGCCCGAGGACTGAAGCTTTCTTT. Protein sequence: CASSQDRSPRTEAFF.

V and J are TRBV7-9 and TRBJ1-5; D perhaps matches TRBD1 (5 bases). The CDR3 loop spans 15 amino acids. The V gene lost 2 bases and the J gene lost 5 bases, with 13 bases spanning the gap. Germline V gene data show CDR1 as SEHNR and CDR2 as FQNEAQ (reference sequence). The CDR3 loop reads CASSLTGLPDQPQHF. The CDR3 bases are TGTGCCAGCAGCTTAACGGGACTCCCCGATCAGCCCCAGCATTTT.

In its sample, this clone was seen once. Here the CDR3 reads CASTVRDRNSPLHF. In nucleotides, the CDR3 is TGTGCCAGCACTGTAAGGGACAGAAATTCACCCCTCCACTTT. The V call is TRBV25-1, the J call TRBJ1-6; 7 bases fit TRBD1. This CDR3 spans 14 amino acids. V dropped 7 bases and J dropped 7; count of bases not matched to a gene: 7. Germline V gives CDR1 MGHDK, CDR2 SYGVNS. The full variable domain, in which reference TRBV25-1 and TRBJ1-6 provide the parts outside the CDR3, is EADIYQTPRYLVIGTGKKITLECSQTMGHDKMYWYQQDPGMELHLIHYSYGVNSTEKGDLSSESTVSRIRTEHFPLTLESARPSHTSQYLCASTVRDRNSPLHFGNGTRLTVT.

V gene TRBV7-9 combines with J gene TRBJ1-5; 9 bases fit TRBD1. The CDR3 sequence is 18 residues long. Germline loops: CDR1 SEHNR, CDR2 FQNEAQ (reference sequence). V was clipped by 5 bases and J by 0 bases; unmatched bases: 11. CDR3 nucleotide sequence: TGTGCCAGCAGCCCGGACAGGGGCGGATTTTATAGCAATCAGCCCCAGCATTTT. Translated: CASSPDRGGFYSNQPQHF.

This chain links TRBV28 with TRBJ1-2; D is ambiguous. Trimming removed 3 bases at V and 4 bases at J, with 18 bases between. Germline CDR1 reads MDHEN; CDR2 reads SYDVKM. The CDR3 totals 16 residues. The CDR3 nucleotides are TGTGCCAGCAGTTTTCCCCGGCTCCGGGATGCCTATGGCTACACCTTC. Translated, it gives CASSFPRLRDAYGYTF.

The chain joins TRBV27 to TRBJ1-2; 8 bases are a match to TRBD1. The germline gives CDR1 MNHEY, CDR2 SMNVEV (reference sequence). CDR3 size: 13 residues. With V trimmed by 5 bases and J by 7 bases, 6 bases remained unmatched. Written as DNA, the CDR3 is TGTGCCAGCAGTCCTCAGGGGGCCAGTGGCTACACCTTC. Encoded protein: CASSPQGASGYTF.

V gene TRBV4-1 combines with J gene TRBJ2-1; D may be TRBD2 (5 bases). This CDR3 is built from 15 residues. CDR1 is MGHRA, CDR2 YSYEKL, per germline. V was pared by 0 bases and J by 10 bases, with 16 bases between. The CDR3 bases are TGCGCCAGCAGCCAAGATCCGGGGAATTGGCGGGAGCAGTTCTTC. This gives the protein CASSQDPGNWREQFF.

The chain carries TRBV5-1 and TRBJ2-1, with 8 bases matching TRBD2. In germline, CDR1 is SGHRS, CDR2 YFSETQ. The CDR3 extends over 14 amino acids. V shed 0 bases, J shed 12 bases, and the junction held 8 bases outside the gene matches. CDR3 sequence reads: CASSLAGRAGGQFF. CDR3 sequence (DNA): TGCGCCAGCAGCTTGGCGGGCCGTGCGGGGGGGCAGTTCTTC.

This clone has just a few counts. Here the CDR3 reads CASSYSSGASSEQFF. The DNA of the CDR3 is TGTGCCAGCAGTTACTCTAGCGGGGCATCTTCTGAGCAGTTCTTC. This chain uses TRBV6-5 with TRBJ2-1; 8 bases line up with TRBD2. The trim removed 0 bases at V and 9 bases at J, leaving 7 bases unmatched. Germline-derived CDR1 and CDR2 are MNHEY and SVGAGI. This CDR3 has 15 amino acids.

This rearrangement joins TRBV5-1 to TRBJ1-3; 7 positions agree with TRBD1. Trimming removed 4 bases from V and 0 bases from J; junction bases left unmatched: 4. The germline V gene has CDR1 SGHRS and CDR2 YFSETQ. There are 15 residues in the CDR3. The CDR3 coding sequence is TGCGCCAGCAGCCCCGACAGGGTCTCTGGAAACACCATATATTTT. Translated: CASSPDRVSGNTIYF. The variable domain in full, completed from reference TRBV5-1 and TRBJ1-3, reads KAGVTQTPRYLIKTRGQQVTLSCSPISGHRSVSWYQQTPGQGLQFLFEYFSETQRNKGNFPGRFSGRQFSNSRSEMNVSTLELGDSALYLCASSPDRVSGNTIYFGEGSWLTVV.

CDR3 protein: CASSPNSFGETQYF. For the CDR3, the DNA is TGCGCCAGCAGCCCTAACAGCTTCGGTGAGACCCAGTACTTC. The chain recombines TRBV5-1 with TRBJ2-5; D uncertain. Germline-derived CDR1 and CDR2 are SGHRS and YFSETQ. The CDR3 loop spans 14 amino acids. Trimming pared 4 bases from V and 5 bases from J, leaving 15 bases between.

V usage is TRBV6-5 and J usage is TRBJ1-2; 9 bases agree with TRBD1. The V gene end was trimmed by 7 bases and the J gene end by 7 bases; junction bases not matched to a gene: 13. Germline V gene data show CDR1 as MNHEY and CDR2 as SVGAGI. This CDR3 comprises 15 residues. The CDR3 DNA is TGTGCCAGCAACTCTCCGGGGACAGGGAGGGCTGGCTACACCTTC. Translated: CASNSPGTGRAGYTF.

This chain uses TRBV7-8 with TRBJ1-1; 7 nucleotides line up with TRBD1. Germline CDR1 and CDR2: SGHVS and FQNEAQ. After removal of 5 bases from V and 4 bases from J, the junction contained 7 bases not matched to a gene. CDR3 length: 14 residues. The CDR3 is CASSPTGRFTEAFF. The DNA for the CDR3 is TGTGCCAGCAGCCCGACAGGGAGGTTCACTGAAGCTTTCTTT.

The rearrangement links TRBV5-1 to TRBJ2-1; TRBD1 is a possible D gene (6 bases). The CDR3 is 14 amino acids. Germline CDR1 SGHRS, CDR2 YFSETQ. V lost 0 bases, J lost 7 bases, and 11 bases lay in between. The CDR3 here is CASSLEGVSNEQFF. CDR3 nucleotide sequence: TGCGCCAGCAGCTTGGAGGGGGTGTCGAATGAGCAGTTCTTC.

The chain combines TRBV4-1 with TRBJ2-5, with 9 bases that match TRBD2. This CDR3 is built from 16 residues. V lost 4 bases, J lost 1 base, and 7 bases stayed unmatched. Looked up from germline, CDR1 is MGHRA and CDR2 is YSYEKL. The CDR3 bases are TGCGCCAGCAGCCGGTCGGCTAGCGGGGTCCAAGAGACCCAGTACTTC. It codes for CASSRSASGVQETQYF.